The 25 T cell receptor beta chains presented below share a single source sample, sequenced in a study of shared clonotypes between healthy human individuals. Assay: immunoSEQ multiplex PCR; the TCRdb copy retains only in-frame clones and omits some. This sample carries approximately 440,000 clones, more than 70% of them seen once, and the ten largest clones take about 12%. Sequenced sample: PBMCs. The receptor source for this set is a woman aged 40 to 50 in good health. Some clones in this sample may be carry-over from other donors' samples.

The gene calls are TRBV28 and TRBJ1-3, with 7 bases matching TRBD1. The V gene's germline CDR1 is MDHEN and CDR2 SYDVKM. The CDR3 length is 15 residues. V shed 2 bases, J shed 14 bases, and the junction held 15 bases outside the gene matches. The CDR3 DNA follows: TGTGCCAGCAGTTTACCCGGGACAACAGGGGCGGTCCTATATTTT. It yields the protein CASSLPGTTGAVLYF. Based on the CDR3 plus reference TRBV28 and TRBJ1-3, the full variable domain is DVKVTQSSRYLVKRTGEKVFLECVQDMDHENMFWYRQDPGLGLRLIYFSYDVKMKEKGDIPEGYSVSREKKERFSLILESASTNQTSMYLCASSLPGTTGAVLYFGEGSWLTVV.

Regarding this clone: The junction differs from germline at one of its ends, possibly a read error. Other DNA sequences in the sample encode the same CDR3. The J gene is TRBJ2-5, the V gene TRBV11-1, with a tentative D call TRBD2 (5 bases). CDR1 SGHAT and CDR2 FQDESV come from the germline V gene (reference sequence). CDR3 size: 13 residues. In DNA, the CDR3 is TGCGCCAGCAGCCCGGGAATGGGCGAGACCCAGTACTTC. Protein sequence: CASSPGMGETQYF. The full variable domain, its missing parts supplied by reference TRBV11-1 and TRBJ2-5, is EAEVAQSPRYKITEKSQAVAFWCDPISGHATLYWYRQILGQGPELLVQFQDESVVDDSQLPKDRFSAERLKGVDSTLKIQPAELGDSAMYLCASSPGMGETQYFGPGTRLLVL.

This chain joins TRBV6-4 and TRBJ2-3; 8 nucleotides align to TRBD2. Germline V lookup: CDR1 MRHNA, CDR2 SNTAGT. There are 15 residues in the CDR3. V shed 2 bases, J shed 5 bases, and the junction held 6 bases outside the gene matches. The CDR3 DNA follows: TGTGCCAGCAGTGACGGAGCGGGAGACGGAGATACGCAGTATTTT. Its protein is CASSDGAGDGDTQYF.

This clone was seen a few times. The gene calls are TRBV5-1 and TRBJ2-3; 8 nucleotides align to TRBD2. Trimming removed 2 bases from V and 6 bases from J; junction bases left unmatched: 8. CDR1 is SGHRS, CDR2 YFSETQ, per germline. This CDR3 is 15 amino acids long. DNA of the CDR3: TGCGCCAGCAGCTTAGGCAGCGGGAGTTCTGATACGCAGTATTTT. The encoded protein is CASSLGSGSSDTQYF.

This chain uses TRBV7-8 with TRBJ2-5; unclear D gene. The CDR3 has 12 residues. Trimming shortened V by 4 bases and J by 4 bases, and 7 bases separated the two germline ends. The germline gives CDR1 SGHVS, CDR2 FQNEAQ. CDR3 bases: TGTGCCAGCAGCTCGATAGCAGAGACCCAGTACTTC. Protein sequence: CASSSIAETQYF.

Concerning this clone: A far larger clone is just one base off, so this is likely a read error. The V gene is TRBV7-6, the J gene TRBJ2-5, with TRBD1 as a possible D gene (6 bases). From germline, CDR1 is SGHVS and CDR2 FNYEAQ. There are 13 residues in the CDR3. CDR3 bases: TGTGTCAGCAGCCCACGGACAGTCGAGACCCAGTACTTC. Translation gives CVSSPRTVETQYF.

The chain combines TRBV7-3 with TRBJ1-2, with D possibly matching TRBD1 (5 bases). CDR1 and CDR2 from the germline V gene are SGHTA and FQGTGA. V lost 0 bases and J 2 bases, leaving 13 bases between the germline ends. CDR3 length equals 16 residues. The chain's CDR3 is CASSLTGGQLNYGYTF. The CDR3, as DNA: TGTGCCAGCAGCTTAACCGGTGGACAACTAAACTATGGCTACACCTTC.

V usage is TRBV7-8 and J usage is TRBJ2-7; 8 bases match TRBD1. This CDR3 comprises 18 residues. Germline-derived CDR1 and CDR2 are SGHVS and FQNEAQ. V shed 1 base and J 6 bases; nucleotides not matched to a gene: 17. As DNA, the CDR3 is TGTGCCAGCAGCTTAGGAACAGGGGGGCAGCGGGTGGGGCTCGAGCAGTACTTC. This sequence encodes CASSLGTGGQRVGLEQYF. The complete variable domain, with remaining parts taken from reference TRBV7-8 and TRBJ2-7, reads GAGVSQSPRYKVAKRGQDVALRCDPISGHVSLFWYQQALGQGPEFLTYFQNEAQLDKSGLPSDRFFAERPEGSVSTLKIQRTQQEDSAVYLCASSLGTGGQRVGLEQYFGPGTRLTVT.

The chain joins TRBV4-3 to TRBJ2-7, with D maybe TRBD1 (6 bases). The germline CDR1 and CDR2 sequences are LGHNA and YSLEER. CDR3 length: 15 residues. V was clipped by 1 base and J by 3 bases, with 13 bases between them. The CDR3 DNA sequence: TGCGCCAGCAGCCAAGCTGTACAGGGACACTACGAGCAGTACTTC. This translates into CASSQAVQGHYEQYF.

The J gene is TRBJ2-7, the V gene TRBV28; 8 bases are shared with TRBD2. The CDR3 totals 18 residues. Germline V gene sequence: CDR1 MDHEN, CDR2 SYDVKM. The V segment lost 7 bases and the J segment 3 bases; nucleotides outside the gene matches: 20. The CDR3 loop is CASTSAGGGAIRNYEQYF. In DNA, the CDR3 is TGTGCCAGCACCTCAGCCGGGGGGGGCGCCATAAGGAACTACGAGCAGTACTTC.

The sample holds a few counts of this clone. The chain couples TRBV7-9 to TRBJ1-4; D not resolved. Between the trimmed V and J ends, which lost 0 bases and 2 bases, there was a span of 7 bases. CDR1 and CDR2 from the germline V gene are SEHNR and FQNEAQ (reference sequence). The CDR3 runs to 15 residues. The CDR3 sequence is CASSLAEQTNEKLFF. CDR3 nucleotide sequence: TGTGCCAGCAGCTTAGCAGAACAGACTAATGAAAAACTGTTTTTT.

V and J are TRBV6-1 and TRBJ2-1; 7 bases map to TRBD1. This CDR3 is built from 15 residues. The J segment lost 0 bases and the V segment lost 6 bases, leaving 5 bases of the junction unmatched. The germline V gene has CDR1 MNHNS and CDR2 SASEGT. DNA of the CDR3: TGTGCCAGCAGACCGGGACAGAGCTCCTACAATGAGCAGTTCTTC. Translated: CASRPGQSSYNEQFF.

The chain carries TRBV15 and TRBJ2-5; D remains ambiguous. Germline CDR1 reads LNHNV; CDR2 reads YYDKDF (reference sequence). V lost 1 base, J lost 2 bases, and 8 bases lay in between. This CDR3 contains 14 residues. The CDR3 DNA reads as TGTGCCACCAGCAGAGTGGCCGGTCAAGAGACCCAGTACTTC. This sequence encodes CATSRVAGQETQYF.

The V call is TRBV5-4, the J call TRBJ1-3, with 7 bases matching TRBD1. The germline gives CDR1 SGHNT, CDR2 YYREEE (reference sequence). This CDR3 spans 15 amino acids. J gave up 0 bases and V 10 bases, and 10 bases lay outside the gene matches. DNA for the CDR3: TGTGCCGGCCGGGACAGCCCATTCTCTGGAAACACCATATATTTT. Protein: CAGRDSPFSGNTIYF.

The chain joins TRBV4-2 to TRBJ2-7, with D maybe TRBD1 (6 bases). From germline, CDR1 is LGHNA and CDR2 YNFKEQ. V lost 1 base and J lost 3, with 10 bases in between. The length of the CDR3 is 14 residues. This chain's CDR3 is CASSQGVGGYEQYF. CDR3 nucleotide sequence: TGTGCCAGCAGCCAAGGGGTAGGGGGCTACGAGCAGTACTTC.

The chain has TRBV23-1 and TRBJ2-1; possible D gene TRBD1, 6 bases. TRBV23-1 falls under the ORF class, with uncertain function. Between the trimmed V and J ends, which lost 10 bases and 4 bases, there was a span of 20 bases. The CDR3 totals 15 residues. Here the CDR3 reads CATSGTPRRYNEQFF. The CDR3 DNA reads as TGCGCCACCTCCGGGACACCCCGCCGGTACAATGAGCAGTTCTTC.

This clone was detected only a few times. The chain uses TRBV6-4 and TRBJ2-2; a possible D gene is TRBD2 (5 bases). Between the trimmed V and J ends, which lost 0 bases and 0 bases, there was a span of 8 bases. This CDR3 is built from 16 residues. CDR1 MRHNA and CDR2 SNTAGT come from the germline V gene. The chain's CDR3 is CASSDSASPNTGELFF. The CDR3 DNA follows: TGTGCCAGCAGTGACTCGGCTAGCCCGAACACCGGGGAGCTGTTTTTT.

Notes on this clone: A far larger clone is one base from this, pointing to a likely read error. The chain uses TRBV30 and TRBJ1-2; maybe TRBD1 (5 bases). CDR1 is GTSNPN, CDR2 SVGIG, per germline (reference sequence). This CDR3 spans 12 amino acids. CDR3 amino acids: CAFARDSYDYTF. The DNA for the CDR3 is TGTGCCTTTGCCCGGGACTCCTATGACTACACCTTC.

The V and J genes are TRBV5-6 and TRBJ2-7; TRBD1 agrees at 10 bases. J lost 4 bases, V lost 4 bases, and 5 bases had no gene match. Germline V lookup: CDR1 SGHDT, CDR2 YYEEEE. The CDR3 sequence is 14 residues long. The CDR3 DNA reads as TGTGCCAGCAGCGCCGGGACAGGGGCTTACGAGCAGTACTTC. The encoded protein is CASSAGTGAYEQYF.

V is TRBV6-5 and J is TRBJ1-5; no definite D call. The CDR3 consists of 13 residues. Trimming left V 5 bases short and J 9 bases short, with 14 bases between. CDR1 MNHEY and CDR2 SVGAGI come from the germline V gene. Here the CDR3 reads CASSPGLSRPQHF. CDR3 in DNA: TGTGCCAGCAGTCCCGGGCTCAGCAGGCCCCAGCATTTT.

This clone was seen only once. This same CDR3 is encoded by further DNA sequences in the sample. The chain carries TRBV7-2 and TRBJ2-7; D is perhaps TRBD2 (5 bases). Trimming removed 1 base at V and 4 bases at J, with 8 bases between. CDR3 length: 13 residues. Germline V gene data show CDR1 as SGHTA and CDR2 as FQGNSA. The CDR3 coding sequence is TGTGCCAGCAGCTTAGATCCGGGGTACGAGCAGTACTTC. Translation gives CASSLDPGYEQYF.

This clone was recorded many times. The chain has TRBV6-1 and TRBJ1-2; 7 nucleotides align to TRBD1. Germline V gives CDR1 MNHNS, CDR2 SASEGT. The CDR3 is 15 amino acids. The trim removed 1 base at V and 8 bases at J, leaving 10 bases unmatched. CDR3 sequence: CASSEGWGQPPGYTF. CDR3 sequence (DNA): TGTGCCAGCAGTGAAGGGTGGGGACAGCCCCCCGGCTACACCTTC.

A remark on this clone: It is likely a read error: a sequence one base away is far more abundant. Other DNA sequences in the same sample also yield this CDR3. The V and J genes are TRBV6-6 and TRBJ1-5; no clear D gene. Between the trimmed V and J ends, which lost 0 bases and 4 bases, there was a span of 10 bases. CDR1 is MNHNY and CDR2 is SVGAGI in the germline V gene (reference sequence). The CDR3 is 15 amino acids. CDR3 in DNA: TGTGCCAGCAGTTACTCAAGCAGTCCAAATCAGCCCCAGCATTTT. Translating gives CASSYSSSPNQPQHF.

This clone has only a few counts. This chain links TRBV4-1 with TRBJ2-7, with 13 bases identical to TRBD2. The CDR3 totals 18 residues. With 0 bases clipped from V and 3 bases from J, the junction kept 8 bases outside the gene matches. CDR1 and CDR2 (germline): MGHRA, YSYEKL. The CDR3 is CASSQETSGRAVIYEQYF. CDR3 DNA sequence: TGCGCCAGCAGCCAAGAAACTAGCGGGAGGGCCGTAATCTACGAGCAGTACTTC.

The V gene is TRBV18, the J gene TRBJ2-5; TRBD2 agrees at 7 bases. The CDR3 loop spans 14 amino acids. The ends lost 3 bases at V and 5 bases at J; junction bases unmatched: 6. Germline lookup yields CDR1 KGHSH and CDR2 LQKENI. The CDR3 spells CASSPTSRQETQYF. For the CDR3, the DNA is TGTGCCAGCTCACCGACTAGCCGCCAGGAGACCCAGTACTTC.